The 5 T cell receptor beta chains presented below share a single source sample, sequenced in a study of beta chain features in type 1 diabetes. General study points: For Type 1 diabetes patients, all four CD4+ subsets carried TCRB CDR3s that were moderately but significantly shorter.

No antigens are known for them. Sequenced material consisted of expressed TCRB transcripts (all of the isolated RNA was reverse transcribed). The assay was immunoSEQ multiplex PCR, and TCRdb's table has in-frame clones only and misses some. The sample carries 200,000 to 250,000 clones, roughly 17% recorded once. The sample taken for sequencing was naive CD4+ T cells from blood. The source of these receptors is a man aged 25-40 years with type 1 diabetes.

This chain links TRBV10-3 with TRBJ2-5; 8 bases fit TRBD1. The V and J ends lost 9 bases and 5 bases, in that order; junction bases with no gene match: 11. CDR1 is ENHRY, CDR2 SYGVKD, per germline. The CDR3 is 14 amino acids. The CDR3 sequence is CAITPSGQGETQYF. The CDR3 DNA reads TGTGCCATAACTCCTTCTGGACAGGGTGAGACCCAGTACTTC.

This clone occurred a few times. V usage is TRBV28 and J usage is TRBJ1-3; D is uncertain. Per the germline V gene, CDR1 is MDHEN and CDR2 is SYDVKM. The CDR3 extends over 15 amino acids. Trimming shortened V by 4 bases and J by 0 bases, and 10 bases separated the two germline ends. The CDR3 here is CASSSAVSSGNTIYF. CDR3 nucleotides: TGTGCCAGCAGTTCAGCGGTCAGCTCTGGAAACACCATATATTTT.

This clone was detected only a few times. The V gene is TRBV10-3, the J gene TRBJ2-3; D is tentatively TRBD1 or TRBD2 (5 bases each). Looked up from germline, CDR1 is ENHRY and CDR2 is SYGVKD. The CDR3 extends over 13 amino acids. V was cut by 11 bases and J by 3 bases, with 15 bases left in between. The chain's CDR3 is CASQTGRTDTQYF. CDR3 DNA sequence: TGTGCCTCCCAAACGGGACGGACAGATACGCAGTATTTT.

V is TRBV20-1 and J is TRBJ2-7, with TRBD1 as a possible D gene (6 bases). The CDR3 spans 11 residues. Trimming shortened V by 8 bases and J by 3 bases, and 11 bases separated the two germline ends. Germline V gene lookup returns CDR1 DFQATT and CDR2 SNEGSKA (reference sequence). The CDR3 protein is CSQGQLYEQYF. CDR3 nucleotide sequence: TGCAGTCAGGGACAACTCTACGAGCAGTACTTC.

This clone was counted between two and nine times. The chain employs TRBV27 and TRBJ1-1, with D maybe TRBD1 (5 bases). The V end was cut by 2 bases, the J end by 0 bases, with 16 bases between. CDR3 length: 17 residues. From germline, CDR1 is MNHEY and CDR2 SMNVEV (reference sequence). CDR3 residues: CASSLGGWRGLNTEAFF. Here the CDR3 DNA reads TGTGCCAGCAGTTTAGGGGGATGGAGGGGCTTGAACACTGAAGCTTTCTTT.